Shown below are 30 T cell receptor beta chains from a single sample sequenced in a study of vaccination and CD4 T cells after COVID-19. This sample's treatment: roughly 10-day PBMC culture with coronavirus spike peptide pools or control peptides (ViraFEST assay). Their antigens are not known. The assay that was used to sequence DNA from cultured CD4+ T cells was the Oncomine TCR Beta short-read assay. TCRdb called the PCR reads again in MiXCR, with one record for every CDR3 protein. The table has approximately 18,000 distinct CDR3 sequences, 46% seen once. The sample was CD4+ T cells from blood, cultured in vitro, taken after SARS-CoV-2 vaccination. The receptors were sampled from a human donor who had recovered from COVID-19.

This clonotype was recorded a few times. One junction end disagrees with the germline gene, perhaps due to a read error. The chain employs TRBV5-4 and TRBJ1-5; perhaps TRBD1 as D (6 bases). Germline CDR1 reads SGHNT; CDR2 reads YYREEE (reference sequence). This CDR3 spans 13 amino acids. CDR3 sequence: CASSLDRDKGERF. The CDR3 bases are TGTGCCAGCAGCTTGGACCGGGACAAAGGGGAACGTTTT.

The table lists this clonotype with a few counts. One end of the junction is discordant with germline, which a read error may explain. The chain has TRBV7-2 and TRBJ2-5, with D perhaps given as TRBD1 or TRBD2 (6 bases each). Per germline, CDR1 SGHTA and CDR2 FQGNSA. The CDR3 sequence is 15 residues long. The CDR3 bases are TGTGCCAGCAGTTTAGCGCCGGGGGCCCAAGAGACCCAGTACTTC. Protein sequence: CASSLAPGAQETQYF.

This chain uses TRBV19 with TRBJ2-5; TRBD1 agrees at 10 bases. Germline CDR1 reads LNHDA; CDR2 reads SQIVND (reference sequence). The CDR3 extends over 15 amino acids. After removal of 6 bases from V and 1 base from J, the junction contained 5 bases not matched to a gene. The CDR3 DNA is TGTGCCAGTAGGGGACAGGGGCCCATCCAAGAGACCCAGTACTTC. It encodes CASRGQGPIQETQYF.

This clonotype was seen once. This chain connects TRBV20-1 to TRBJ1-1; 11 bases line up with TRBD1. The V gene's germline CDR1 is DFQATT and CDR2 SNEGSKA (reference sequence). The length of the CDR3 is 16 residues. Losses at the gene ends were 1 base for V and 0 bases for J; bases not matched to a gene: 4. CDR3 nucleotides: TGCAGTGCTAGAGTTCGGGACAGGGGGATGAACACTGAAGCTTTCTTT. It encodes CSARVRDRGMNTEAFF.

The genes are TRBV29-1 and TRBJ1-2; D remains unclear. CDR1 SQVTM and CDR2 ANQGSEA come from the germline V gene. The length of the CDR3 is 14 residues. V lost 0 bases and J lost 7, with 15 bases in between. The chain's CDR3 is CSVEDRGVRSGYTF. The CDR3 DNA reads as TGCAGCGTTGAAGATCGTGGGGTAAGGAGTGGCTACACCTTC.

V and J are TRBV5-1 and TRBJ2-5; no clear D. Germline CDR1 and CDR2: SGHRS and YFSETQ. Between the trimmed V and J ends, which lost 4 bases and 8 bases, there was a span of 12 bases. The CDR3 loop spans 12 amino acids. The CDR3 spells CASSLTRVTQYF. In DNA form, the CDR3 reads TGCGCCAGCAGCCTGACAAGGGTAACCCAGTACTTC.

The rearrangement uses TRBV2 and TRBJ1-2; D ambiguous. V lost 2 bases and J lost 8, with 12 bases in between. This CDR3 region has 13 residues. The germline V gene encodes CDR1 SNHLY and CDR2 FYNNEI. In DNA form, the CDR3 reads TGTGCCAGCAGTGAACTGGCGGTGGAGGGCTACACCTTC. Amino acid sequence: CASSELAVEGYTF.

This clonotype showed up just a few times. The chain links TRBV28 to TRBJ1-5, with TRBD1 matching 7 bases. This CDR3 spans 17 amino acids. Germline CDR1 and CDR2: MDHEN and SYDVKM. Unmatched junction bases numbered 12, after V lost 4 bases and J lost 3 bases. The chain's CDR3 is CASSSQSGTAYNQPQHF. The CDR3 bases are TGTGCCAGCAGTTCGCAATCCGGGACAGCCTACAATCAGCCCCAGCATTTT.

J is TRBJ2-2 and V is TRBV20-1; the match to TRBD1 covers 11 bases. The V segment lost 3 bases and the J segment 2 bases; nucleotides outside the gene matches: 8. This CDR3 contains 17 residues. The germline CDR1 and CDR2 sequences are DFQATT and SNEGSKA (reference sequence). CDR3: CSARGGRTGGNTGELFF. The CDR3 bases are TGCAGTGCTAGGGGGGGACGGACAGGGGGCAACACCGGGGAGCTGTTTTTT.

There are a few counts of this clonotype. The genes are TRBV6-1 and TRBJ2-3, with D unclear. The germline V gene has CDR1 MNHNS and CDR2 SASEGT. The CDR3 runs 13 residues. V lost 2 bases, J lost 1 base, and 4 bases lay in between. The CDR3 protein is CASSEQGTDTQYF. CDR3 nucleotides: TGTGCCAGCAGTGAACAGGGCACAGATACGCAGTATTTT.

This chain connects TRBV6-2 or TRBV6-3 to TRBJ1-2; maybe TRBD1 (6 bases). Germline V CDR1 and CDR2: MNHEY, SVGEGT. V lost 5 bases and J lost 8, with 18 bases in between. The CDR3 contains 14 residues. The CDR3 DNA reads as TGTGCCAGCAGTGGGGACTCGGACAGATACGGCTACACCTTC. Its protein product is CASSGDSDRYGYTF.

This sequence joins TRBV12-3 or TRBV12-4 and TRBJ1-2, with TRBD1 as a possible D gene (5 bases). The CDR3 has 15 residues. Trimming left V 6 bases short and J 4 bases short, with 18 bases between. DNA of the CDR3: TGTGCCAGCAGCCGAGGTGCGGGGGTCTCCTATGGCTACACCTTC. Translated: CASSRGAGVSYGYTF.

The DNA of the CDR3 is TGTGCCACCAGCAGACAGGGCGCCCAAGAGACCCAGTACTTC. Translating it yields CATSRQGAQETQYF. V is TRBV15 and J is TRBJ2-5, with a possible D match to TRBD1 (5 bases). Germline V gene data show CDR1 as LNHNV and CDR2 as YYDKDF (reference sequence). The ends were cut back, 2 bases at V and 1 base at J, with 8 bases in the middle. This CDR3 comprises 14 residues.

This chain connects TRBV30 to TRBJ1-2; a possible D gene is TRBD1 (6 bases). Germline V gene sequence: CDR1 GTSNPN, CDR2 SVGIG (reference sequence). This CDR3 spans 11 amino acids. Trimming left V 4 bases short and J 8 bases short, with 11 bases between. The CDR3 here is CAWNGGAGYTF. In DNA, the CDR3 is TGTGCCTGGAACGGGGGGGCAGGCTACACCTTC.

The J gene is TRBJ2-5, the V gene TRBV15; weak D call: TRBD2 (5 bases). Germline V gene sequence: CDR1 LNHNV, CDR2 YYDKDF (reference sequence). Trimming removed 3 bases from V and 3 bases from J, with 17 bases in between. This CDR3 comprises 16 residues. CDR3: CATSSGRRLAEETQYF. The CDR3 DNA is TGTGCCACCAGCAGCGGTCGGAGGTTGGCCGAAGAGACCCAGTACTTC.

This chain joins TRBV6-1 and TRBJ1-1; D is uncertain. The CDR3 covers 14 residues. Trimming took 1 base from V and 2 from J, leaving 8 bases between them. Germline CDR1 and CDR2: MNHNS and SASEGT. The CDR3 DNA reads TGTGCCAGCAGTGAAGGGCCGGCTAACACTGAAGCTTTCTTT. Translating gives CASSEGPANTEAFF.

This clonotype has a handful of counts. In DNA form, the CDR3 reads TGCAGTGCTAGAGATCGGACAGGGAATACTAACTATGGCTACACCTTC. Protein: CSARDRTGNTNYGYTF. The genes are TRBV20-1 and TRBJ1-2; 8 nucleotides agree with TRBD1. This CDR3 region has 16 residues. J was trimmed by 0 bases and V by 0 bases; bases with no gene match: 6. Germline V CDR1 and CDR2: DFQATT, SNEGSKA (reference sequence).

Only a few counts were recorded for this clonotype. This sequence joins TRBV7-6 and TRBJ2-2; TRBD1 matches 8 bases. Trimming took 6 bases from V and 3 from J; bases not matched to a gene: 6. Per germline, CDR1 SGHVS and CDR2 FNYEAQ. This CDR3 region has 15 residues. CDR3 sequence: CASSRQGRHTGELFF. The CDR3 DNA follows: TGTGCCAGCAGTCGACAGGGGAGGCACACCGGGGAGCTGTTTTTT.

The chain uses TRBV28 and TRBJ2-1; 7 nucleotides line up with TRBD1. The CDR3 sequence is 16 residues long. J was trimmed by 3 bases and V by 5 bases; bases with no gene match: 10. The germline CDR1 and CDR2 sequences are MDHEN and SYDVKM. Written as DNA, the CDR3 is TGTGCCAGCAGTCGATTACAGGGGACCCTCTACAATGAGCAGTTCTTC. Protein product: CASSRLQGTLYNEQFF.

The chain couples TRBV7-2 to TRBJ2-7; TRBD2 agrees at 7 bases. Looked up from germline, CDR1 is SGHTA and CDR2 is FQGNSA. The CDR3 runs to 14 residues. The junction had 7 bases not matched to a gene; V was cut back by 4 bases and J by 4 bases. The CDR3 bases are TGTGCCAGCAGCTCGGGAGGCTCATTTTACGAGCAGTACTTC. Its protein is CASSSGGSFYEQYF.

The chain uses TRBV5-1 and TRBJ2-3; 11 nucleotides line up with TRBD2. The CDR3 length is 18 residues. Unmatched junction bases numbered 11, after V lost 0 bases and J lost 5 bases. CDR1 SGHRS and CDR2 YFSETQ come from the germline V gene. The CDR3 reads CASSLGVAGGPMKDTQYF. The CDR3 nucleotides are TGCGCCAGCAGCTTGGGGGTAGCGGGGGGGCCGATGAAAGATACGCAGTATTTT.

This chain uses TRBV6-1 with TRBJ1-6; TRBD1 matches at 10 bases. V shed 6 bases and J 11 bases; nucleotides not matched to a gene: 7. The CDR3 length is 14 residues. Germline lookup yields CDR1 MNHNS and CDR2 SASEGT. Here the CDR3 reads CASSPGQGVAPLHF. CDR3 DNA sequence: TGTGCCAGCAGCCCCGGACAGGGGGTCGCACCCCTCCACTTT.

J is TRBJ2-5 and V is TRBV6-1; D ambiguous. Trimming removed 4 bases at V and 1 base at J, with 13 bases between. The CDR3 spans 15 residues. CDR1 and CDR2 (germline): MNHNS, SASEGT. As DNA, the CDR3 is TGTGCCAGCAGTGGACTCCGCTTACCCCAAGAGACCCAGTACTTC. Translated, it gives CASSGLRLPQETQYF.

The chain uses TRBV20-1 and TRBJ1-1; D ambiguous. Germline assignment: CDR1 DFQATT and CDR2 SNEGSKA (reference sequence). This CDR3 has 11 residues. The V and J ends lost 0 bases and 6 bases respectively, with 5 bases between them. For the CDR3, the DNA is TGCAGTGCTAGAGATCTACCTGAAGCTTTCTTT. Its translation: CSARDLPEAFF.

This clonotype was recorded a few times. The rearrangement joins TRBV24-1 to TRBJ1-5; unclear D gene. The CDR3 has 12 residues. From germline, CDR1 is KGHDR and CDR2 SFDVKD. Trimming took off 8 bases at V and 1 base at J, with 5 bases between the two ends. The CDR3 sequence is CATTGSNQPQHF. The CDR3 bases are TGTGCCACCACCGGAAGCAATCAGCCCCAGCATTTT.

V gene TRBV7-2 combines with J gene TRBJ1-1, with D hard to call. Looked up from germline, CDR1 is SGHTA and CDR2 is FQGNSA. V shed 1 base and J shed 11 bases, with 11 bases lying between them. The CDR3 runs to 12 residues. For the CDR3, the DNA is TGTGCCAGCAGCTTAGGAGGGTTTCGGGCTTTCTTT. Protein: CASSLGGFRAFF.

By sample fraction, this clonotype is medium-sized (0.01 to 0.1%). V and J are TRBV7-2 and TRBJ1-6; D uncertain. V shed 3 bases and J shed 5 bases, with 8 bases lying between them. Germline CDR1 and CDR2: SGHTA and FQGNSA. CDR3 length equals 14 residues. The CDR3 bases are TGTGCCAGCAGCTTTTCCGGGGATAATTCACCCCTCCACTTT. Translation: CASSFSGDNSPLHF.

This clonotype was recorded only once. The J gene is TRBJ2-2, the V gene TRBV19; D is ambiguous. The CDR3 has 17 residues. Germline lookup yields CDR1 LNHDA and CDR2 SQIVND (reference sequence). Trimming cost V 3 bases and J 1 base, with 15 bases left between them. This chain's CDR3 is CASSIRVIAGNTGELFF. CDR3 coding DNA: TGTGCCAGTAGTATTCGGGTTATCGCAGGGAACACCGGGGAGCTGTTTTTT.

The table lists this clonotype with a few counts. This chain uses TRBV7-2 with TRBJ1-2; tentatively, D is TRBD1 (5 bases). The germline V and J ends were trimmed by 4 bases and 8 bases, with 17 bases remaining between them. This CDR3 has 14 amino acids. CDR1 and CDR2 from the germline V gene are SGHTA and FQGNSA. This chain's CDR3 is CASSSDQGLRGYTF. The CDR3 DNA reads as TGTGCCAGCAGCTCCGATCAGGGCCTAAGAGGCTACACCTTC. The variable domain in full, with the rest retrieved from reference TRBV7-2 and TRBJ1-2, is GAGVSQSPSNKVTEKGKDVELRCDPISGHTALYWYRQSLGQGLEFLIYFQGNSAPDKSGLPSDRFSAERTGGSVSTLTIQRTQQEDSAVYLCASSSDQGLRGYTFGSGTRLTVV.

The chain uses TRBV5-1 and TRBJ1-2; D is perhaps TRBD1 (6 bases). The CDR3 totals 15 residues. The germline V and J ends were trimmed by 4 bases and 5 bases, with 18 bases remaining between them. Germline values: CDR1 SGHRS, CDR2 YFSETQ. Here the CDR3 reads CASSPVGGREYGYTF. The CDR3 nucleotides read TGCGCCAGCAGCCCGGTGGGGGGGCGAGAGTATGGCTACACCTTC.